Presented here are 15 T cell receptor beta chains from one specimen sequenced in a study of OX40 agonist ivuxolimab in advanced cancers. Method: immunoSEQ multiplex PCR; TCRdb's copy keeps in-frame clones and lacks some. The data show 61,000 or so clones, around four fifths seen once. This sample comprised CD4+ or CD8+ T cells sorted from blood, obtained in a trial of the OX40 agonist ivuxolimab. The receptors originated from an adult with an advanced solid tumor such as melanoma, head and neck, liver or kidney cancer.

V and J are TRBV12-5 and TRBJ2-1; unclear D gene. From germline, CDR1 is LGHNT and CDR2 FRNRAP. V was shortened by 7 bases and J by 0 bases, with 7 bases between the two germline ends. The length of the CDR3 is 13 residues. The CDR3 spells CASALTSYNEQFF. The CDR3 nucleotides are TGTGCTAGTGCTCTAACCTCCTACAATGAGCAGTTCTTC. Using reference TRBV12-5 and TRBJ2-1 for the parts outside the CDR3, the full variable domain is DARVTQTPRHKVTEMGQEVTMRCQPILGHNTVFWYRQTMMQGLELLAYFRNRAPLDDSGMPKDRFSAEMPDATLATLKIQPSEPRDSAVYFCASALTSYNEQFFGPGTRLTVL.

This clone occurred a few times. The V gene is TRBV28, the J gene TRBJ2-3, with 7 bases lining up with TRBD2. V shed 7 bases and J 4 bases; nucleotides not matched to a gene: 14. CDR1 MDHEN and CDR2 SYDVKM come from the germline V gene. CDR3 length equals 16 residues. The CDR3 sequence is CASTPGQRGPPDTQYF. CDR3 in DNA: TGTGCCAGCACCCCCGGGCAGCGGGGTCCCCCAGATACGCAGTATTTT.

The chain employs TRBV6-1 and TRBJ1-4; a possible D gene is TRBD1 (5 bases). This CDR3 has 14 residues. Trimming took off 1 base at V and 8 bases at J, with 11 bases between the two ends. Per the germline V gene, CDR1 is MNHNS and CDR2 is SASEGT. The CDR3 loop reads CASSEVGGREKLFF. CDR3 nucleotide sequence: TGTGCCAGCAGTGAAGTTGGGGGGAGGGAAAAACTGTTTTTT.

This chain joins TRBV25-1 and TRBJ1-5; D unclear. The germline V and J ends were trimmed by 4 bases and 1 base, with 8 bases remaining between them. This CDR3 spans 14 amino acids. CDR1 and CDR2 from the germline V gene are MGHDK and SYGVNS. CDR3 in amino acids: CASSGSGSNQPQHF. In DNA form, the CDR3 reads TGTGCCAGCAGTGGCAGTGGGAGCAATCAGCCCCAGCATTTT.

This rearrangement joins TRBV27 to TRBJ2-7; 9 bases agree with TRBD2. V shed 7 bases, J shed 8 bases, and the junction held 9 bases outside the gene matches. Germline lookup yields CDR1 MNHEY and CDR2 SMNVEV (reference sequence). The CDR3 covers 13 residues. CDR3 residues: CASTQAGGFQQYF. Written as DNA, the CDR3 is TGTGCCAGCACCCAGGCGGGGGGGTTTCAGCAGTACTTC.

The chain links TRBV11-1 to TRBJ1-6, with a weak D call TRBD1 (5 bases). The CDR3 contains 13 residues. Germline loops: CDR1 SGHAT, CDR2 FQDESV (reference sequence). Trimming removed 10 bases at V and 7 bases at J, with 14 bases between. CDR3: CATGTEHNSPLHF. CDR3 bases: TGTGCCACCGGGACCGAACACAATTCACCCCTCCACTTT.

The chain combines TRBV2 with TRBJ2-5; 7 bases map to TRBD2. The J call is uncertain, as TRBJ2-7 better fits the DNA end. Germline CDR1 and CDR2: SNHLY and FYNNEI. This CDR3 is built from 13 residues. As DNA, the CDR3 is TGTGCCAGCACCGGGGGGAGCTCCTACGAGCAGTACTTC. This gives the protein CASTGGSSYEQYF.

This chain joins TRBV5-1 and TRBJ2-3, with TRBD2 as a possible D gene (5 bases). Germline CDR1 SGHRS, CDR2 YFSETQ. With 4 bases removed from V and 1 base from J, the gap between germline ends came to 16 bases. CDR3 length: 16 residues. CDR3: CASSPRVGSGTDTQYF. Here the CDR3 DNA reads TGCGCCAGCAGCCCGAGGGTGGGGTCGGGCACAGATACGCAGTATTTT.

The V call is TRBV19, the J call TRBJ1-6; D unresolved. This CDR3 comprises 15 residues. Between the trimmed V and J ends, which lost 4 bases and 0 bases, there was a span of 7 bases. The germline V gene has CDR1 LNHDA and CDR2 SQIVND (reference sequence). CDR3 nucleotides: TGTGCCAGTAGTACAGAAAGCTCCTATAATTCACCCCTCCACTTT. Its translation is CASSTESSYNSPLHF.

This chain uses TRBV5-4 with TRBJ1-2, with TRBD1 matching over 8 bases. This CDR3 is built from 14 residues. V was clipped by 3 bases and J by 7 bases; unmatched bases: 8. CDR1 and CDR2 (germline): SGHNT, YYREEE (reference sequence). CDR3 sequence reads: CASSSETGAGGYTF. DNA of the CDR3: TGTGCCAGCAGCTCAGAGACAGGGGCCGGTGGCTACACCTTC.

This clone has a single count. The CDR3 DNA follows: TGTGCCAGCAGCTTCCTCTTCGACGGGGGGGGTGATACGCAGTATTTT. It codes for CASSFLFDGGGDTQYF. This rearrangement joins TRBV11-2 to TRBJ2-3; TRBD2 matches 8 bases. After removal of 3 bases from V and 6 bases from J, the junction contained 11 bases not matched to a gene. The CDR3 consists of 16 residues. The germline CDR1 and CDR2 sequences are SGHAT and FQNNGV.

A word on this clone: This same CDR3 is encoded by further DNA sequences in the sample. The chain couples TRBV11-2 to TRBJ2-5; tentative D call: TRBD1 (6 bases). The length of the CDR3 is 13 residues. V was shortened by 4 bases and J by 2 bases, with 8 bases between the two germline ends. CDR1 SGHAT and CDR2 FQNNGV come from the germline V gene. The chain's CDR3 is CASSSGQQETQYF. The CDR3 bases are TGTGCCAGCAGCTCCGGACAGCAAGAGACCCAGTACTTC.

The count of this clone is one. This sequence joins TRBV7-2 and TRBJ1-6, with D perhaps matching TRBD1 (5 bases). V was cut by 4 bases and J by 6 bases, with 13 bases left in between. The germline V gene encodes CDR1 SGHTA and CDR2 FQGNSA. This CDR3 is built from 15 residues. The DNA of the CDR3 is TGTGCCAGCAGCTACTACACAGGCAGTAATTCACCCCTCCACTTT. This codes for CASSYYTGSNSPLHF. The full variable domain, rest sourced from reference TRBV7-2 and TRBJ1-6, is GAGVSQSPSNKVTEKGKDVELRCDPISGHTALYWYRQSLGQGLEFLIYFQGNSAPDKSGLPSDRFSAERTGGSVSTLTIQRTQQEDSAVYLCASSYYTGSNSPLHFGNGTRLTVT.

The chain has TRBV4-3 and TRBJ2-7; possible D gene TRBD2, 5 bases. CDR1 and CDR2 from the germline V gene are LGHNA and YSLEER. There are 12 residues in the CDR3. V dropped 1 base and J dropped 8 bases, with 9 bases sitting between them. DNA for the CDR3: TGCGCCAGCAGCCAAGGCTGGACTCAGCAGTACTTC. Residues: CASSQGWTQQYF.

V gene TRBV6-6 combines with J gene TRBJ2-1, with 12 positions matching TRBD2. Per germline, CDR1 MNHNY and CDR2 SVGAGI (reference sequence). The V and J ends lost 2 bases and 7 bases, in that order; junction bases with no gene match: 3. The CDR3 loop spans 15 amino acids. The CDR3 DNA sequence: TGTGCCAGCAGTTACACTAGCGGGGGGCGAAATGAGCAGTTCTTC. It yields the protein CASSYTSGGRNEQFF.